The following is a T cell receptor beta chain sequence with its context. Its specificity is not known. V gave up 7 bases and J gave up 1 base; unmatched junction bases: 5. CDR1 is SGHVS and CDR2 is FQNEAQ in the germline V gene. The CDR3 length is 14 residues. TCRdb processed the RT-PCR reads anew with MiXCR; each CDR3 protein has one entry. The sample includes roughly 700,000 distinct CDR3 sequences, around 16% of them seen just once. The data were obtained in a study of response to subunit inactivated influenza vaccine. Whole-study findings and limits: It was the authors' suggestion that each seasonal influenza vaccination recruits few new T cells.

The clonotype was recovered from a man aged 50-59 years who received an inactivated influenza vaccine. J is TRBJ2-7 and V is TRBV7-8; 9 bases are shared with TRBD2. This material consisted of PBMCs from blood, taken 11 to 12 days after vaccination. Written as DNA, the CDR3 is TGTGCCAGCACCCACCTAGCGGGGTCCTACGAGCAGTACTTC. It encodes CASTHLAGSYEQYF.